The T cell receptor beta chain described here comes from a study of blood T cell repertoires in COVID-19. This table comes from immunoSEQ multiplex PCR, and its TCRdb copy is limited to in-frame clones, with some not included. The sample records 15,000 to 17,000 clones, approximately 85% being singletons. The CDR3 consists of 12 residues. CDR1 SGHVS and CDR2 FQNEAQ come from the germline V gene. V was cut by 5 bases and J by 4 bases, with 7 bases left in between. The sample comprised peripheral blood. The sequence was collected from a man older than 75 with active or convalescent COVID-19. This chain connects TRBV7-8 to TRBJ2-3; the D gene is possibly TRBD1 (5 bases). The CDR3 here is CASSPGPDTQYF. The DNA for the CDR3 is TGTGCCAGCAGCCCAGGGCCAGATACGCAGTATTTT.